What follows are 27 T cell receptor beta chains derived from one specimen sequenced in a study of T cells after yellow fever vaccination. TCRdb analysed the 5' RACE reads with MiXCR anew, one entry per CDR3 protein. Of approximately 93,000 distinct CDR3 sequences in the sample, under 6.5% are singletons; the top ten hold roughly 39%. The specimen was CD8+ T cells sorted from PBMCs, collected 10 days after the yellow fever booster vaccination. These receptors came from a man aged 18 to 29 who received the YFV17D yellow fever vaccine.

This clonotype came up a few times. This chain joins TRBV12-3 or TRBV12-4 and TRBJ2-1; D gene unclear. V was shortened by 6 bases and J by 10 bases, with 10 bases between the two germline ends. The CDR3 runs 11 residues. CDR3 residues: CASSSVGEQFF. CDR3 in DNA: TGTGCCAGCAGCTCTGTTGGGGAGCAGTTCTTC.

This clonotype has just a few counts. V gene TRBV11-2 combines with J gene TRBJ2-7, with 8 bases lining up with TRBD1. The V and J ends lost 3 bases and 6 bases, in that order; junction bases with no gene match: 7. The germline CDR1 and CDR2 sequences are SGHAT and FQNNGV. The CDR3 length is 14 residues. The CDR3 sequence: CASSFGTGRFEQYF. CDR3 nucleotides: TGTGCCAGCAGCTTTGGGACAGGTCGGTTCGAGCAGTACTTC.

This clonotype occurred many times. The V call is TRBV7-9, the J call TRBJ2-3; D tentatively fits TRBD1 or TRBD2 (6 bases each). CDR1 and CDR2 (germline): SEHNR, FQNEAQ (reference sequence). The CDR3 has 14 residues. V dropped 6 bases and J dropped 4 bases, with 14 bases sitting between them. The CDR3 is CASSSRGQADTQYF. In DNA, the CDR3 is TGTGCCAGCAGTTCCCGGGGGCAGGCAGATACGCAGTATTTT.

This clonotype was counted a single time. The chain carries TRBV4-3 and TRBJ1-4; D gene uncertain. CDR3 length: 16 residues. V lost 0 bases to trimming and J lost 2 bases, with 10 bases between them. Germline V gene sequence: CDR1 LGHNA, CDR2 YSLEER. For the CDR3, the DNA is TGCGCCAGCAGCCAAGATCCCGGGGTCACTAATGAAAAACTGTTTTTT. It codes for CASSQDPGVTNEKLFF.

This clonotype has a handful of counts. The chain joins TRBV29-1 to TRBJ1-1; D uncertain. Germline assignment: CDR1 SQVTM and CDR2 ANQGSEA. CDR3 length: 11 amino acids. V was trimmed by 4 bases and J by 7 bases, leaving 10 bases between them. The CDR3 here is CSVGSGGEAFF. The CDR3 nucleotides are TGCAGCGTTGGCAGTGGTGGTGAAGCTTTCTTT.

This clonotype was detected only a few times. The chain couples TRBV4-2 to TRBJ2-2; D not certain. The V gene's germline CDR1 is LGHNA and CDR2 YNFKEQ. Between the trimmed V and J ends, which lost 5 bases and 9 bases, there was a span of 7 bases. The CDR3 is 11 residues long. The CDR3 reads CASSLSRELFF. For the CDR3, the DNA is TGTGCCAGCAGCTTGTCCCGGGAGCTGTTTTTT.

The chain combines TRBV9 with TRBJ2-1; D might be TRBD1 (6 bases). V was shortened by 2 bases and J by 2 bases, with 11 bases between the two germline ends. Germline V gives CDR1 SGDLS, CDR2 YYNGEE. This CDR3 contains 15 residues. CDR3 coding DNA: TGTGCCAGCAGCGTGACAGGAGGAACCTACAATGAGCAGTTCTTC. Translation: CASSVTGGTYNEQFF. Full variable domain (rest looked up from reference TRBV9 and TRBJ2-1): DSGVTQTPKHLITATGQRVTLRCSPRSGDLSVYWYQQSLDQGLQFLIQYYNGEERAKGNILERFSAQQFPDLHSELNLSSLELGDSALYFCASSVTGGTYNEQFFGPGTRLTVL.

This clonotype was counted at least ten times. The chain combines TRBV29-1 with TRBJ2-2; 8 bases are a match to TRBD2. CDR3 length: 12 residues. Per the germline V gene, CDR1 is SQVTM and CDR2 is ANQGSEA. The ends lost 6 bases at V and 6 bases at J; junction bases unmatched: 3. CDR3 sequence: CSVGAGAGELFF. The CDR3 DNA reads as TGCAGCGTCGGAGCGGGGGCCGGGGAGCTGTTTTTT.

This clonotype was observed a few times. The CDR3 DNA sequence: TGTGCCAGCAGCTTAGGGACTAGCGGAGTCACCGGGGAGCTGTTTTTT. It is translated as CASSLGTSGVTGELFF. The V and J genes are TRBV7-8 and TRBJ2-2, with TRBD2 identical over 10 bases. With 1 base clipped from V and 4 bases from J, the junction kept 3 bases outside the gene matches. This CDR3 has 16 amino acids. The germline CDR1 and CDR2 sequences are SGHVS and FQNEAQ.

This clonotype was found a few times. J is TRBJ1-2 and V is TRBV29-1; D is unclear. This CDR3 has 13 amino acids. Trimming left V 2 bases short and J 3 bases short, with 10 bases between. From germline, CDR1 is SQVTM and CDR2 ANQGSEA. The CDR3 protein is CSVEHGKDYGYTF. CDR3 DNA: TGCAGCGTTGAACACGGGAAGGACTATGGCTACACCTTC.

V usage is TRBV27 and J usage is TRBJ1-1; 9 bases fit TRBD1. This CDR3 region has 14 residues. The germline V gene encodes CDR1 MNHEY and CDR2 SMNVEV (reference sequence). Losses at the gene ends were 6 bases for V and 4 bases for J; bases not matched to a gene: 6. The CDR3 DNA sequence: TGTGCCAGCAGCCCTAGACAGGGGGGCACTGAAGCTTTCTTT. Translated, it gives CASSPRQGGTEAFF.

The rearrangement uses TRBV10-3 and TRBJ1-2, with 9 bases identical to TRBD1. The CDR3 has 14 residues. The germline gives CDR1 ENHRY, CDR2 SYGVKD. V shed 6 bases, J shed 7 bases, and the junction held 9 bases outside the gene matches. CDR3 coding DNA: TGTGCCATCAGGAGGGACAGGGAAGGAGGTGGCTACACCTTC. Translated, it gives CAIRRDREGGGYTF.

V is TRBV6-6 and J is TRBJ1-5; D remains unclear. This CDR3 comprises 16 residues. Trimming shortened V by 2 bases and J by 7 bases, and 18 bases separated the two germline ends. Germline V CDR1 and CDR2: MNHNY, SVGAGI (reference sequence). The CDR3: CASSYLGSGWEQPQHF. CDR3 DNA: TGTGCCAGCAGTTACCTGGGCTCGGGGTGGGAACAGCCCCAGCATTTT.

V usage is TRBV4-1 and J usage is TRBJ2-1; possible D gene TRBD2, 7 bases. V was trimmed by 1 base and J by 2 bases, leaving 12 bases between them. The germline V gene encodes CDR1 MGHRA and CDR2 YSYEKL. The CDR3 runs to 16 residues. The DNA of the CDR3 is TGCGCCAGCAGCCAAGTGGTGGGGGGGCCCTACAATGAGCAGTTCTTC. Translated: CASSQVVGGPYNEQFF.

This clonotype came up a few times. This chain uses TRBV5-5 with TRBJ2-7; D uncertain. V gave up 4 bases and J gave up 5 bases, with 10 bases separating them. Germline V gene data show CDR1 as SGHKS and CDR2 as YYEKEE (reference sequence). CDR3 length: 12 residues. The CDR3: CASSPLGHEQYF. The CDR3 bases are TGTGCCAGCAGCCCCCTTGGACACGAGCAGTACTTC.

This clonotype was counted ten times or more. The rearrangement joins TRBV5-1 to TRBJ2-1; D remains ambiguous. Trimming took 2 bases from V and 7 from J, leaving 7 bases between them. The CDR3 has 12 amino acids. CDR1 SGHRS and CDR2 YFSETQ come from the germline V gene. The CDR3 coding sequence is TGCGCCAGCAGCTTATCCTCTAATGAGCAGTTCTTC. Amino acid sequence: CASSLSSNEQFF.

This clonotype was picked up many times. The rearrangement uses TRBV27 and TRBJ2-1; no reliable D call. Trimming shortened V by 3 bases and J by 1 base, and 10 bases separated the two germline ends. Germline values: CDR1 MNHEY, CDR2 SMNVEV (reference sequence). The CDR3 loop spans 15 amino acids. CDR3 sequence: CASSFWVSSYNEQFF. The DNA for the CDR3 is TGTGCCAGCAGTTTTTGGGTTTCGTCCTACAATGAGCAGTTCTTC.

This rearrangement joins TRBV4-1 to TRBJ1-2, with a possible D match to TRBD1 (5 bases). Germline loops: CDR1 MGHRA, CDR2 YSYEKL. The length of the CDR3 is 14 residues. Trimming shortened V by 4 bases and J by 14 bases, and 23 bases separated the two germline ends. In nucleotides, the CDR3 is TGCGCCAGCAGCCCGGCCCGGGACGGTTACGTCTATACCTTC. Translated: CASSPARDGYVYTF.

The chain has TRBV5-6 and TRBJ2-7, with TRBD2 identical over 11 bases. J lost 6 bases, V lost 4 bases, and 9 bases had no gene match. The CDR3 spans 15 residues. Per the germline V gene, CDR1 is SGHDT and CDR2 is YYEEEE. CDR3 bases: TGTGCCAGCAGCCAGACTAGCGGGGTTAGTCGCGAGCAGTACGTC. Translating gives CASSQTSGVSREQYV.

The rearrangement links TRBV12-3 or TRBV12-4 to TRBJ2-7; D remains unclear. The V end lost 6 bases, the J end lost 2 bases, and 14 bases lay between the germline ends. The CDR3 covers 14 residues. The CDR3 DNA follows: TGTGCCAGCAGCCGCTGGCAAAGGGCCTACGAGCAGTACGTC. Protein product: CASSRWQRAYEQYV.

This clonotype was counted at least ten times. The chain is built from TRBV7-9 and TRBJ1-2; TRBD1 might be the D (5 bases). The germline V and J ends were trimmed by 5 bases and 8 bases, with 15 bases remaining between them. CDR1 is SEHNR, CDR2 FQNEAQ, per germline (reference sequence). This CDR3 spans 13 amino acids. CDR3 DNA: TGTGCCAGCAGCCTGGGGCGGAACATGGGCTACACCTTC. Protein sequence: CASSLGRNMGYTF. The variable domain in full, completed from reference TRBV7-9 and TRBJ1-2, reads DTGVSQNPRHKITKRGQNVTFRCDPISEHNRLYWYRQTLGQGPEFLTYFQNEAQLEKSRLLSDRFSAERPKGSFSTLEIQRTEQGDSAMYLCASSLGRNMGYTFGSGTRLTVV.

The CDR3: CASSRPPDATSGDTQYF. As DNA, the CDR3 is TGCGCCAGCAGCCGACCTCCAGATGCAACTTCAGGAGATACGCAGTATTTT. The chain carries TRBV4-1 and TRBJ2-3; D remains ambiguous. This CDR3 contains 17 residues. CDR1 is MGHRA and CDR2 is YSYEKL in the germline V gene. The V end was cut by 4 bases, the J end by 5 bases, with 22 bases between.

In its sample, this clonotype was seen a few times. CDR3 protein: CASSLGLDKDTQYF. As DNA, the CDR3 is TGTGCCAGCAGCTTGGGACTAGATAAAGATACGCAGTATTTT. This sequence joins TRBV7-3 and TRBJ2-3; TRBD2 matches 8 bases. The CDR3 has 14 amino acids. Germline V gene data show CDR1 as SGHTA and CDR2 as FQGTGA. Trimming took 3 bases from V and 5 from J; bases not matched to a gene: 4.

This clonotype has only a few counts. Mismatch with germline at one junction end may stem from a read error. The CDR3 DNA sequence: TGTGCCAGCAGCTTTGCCTCCAACAATGAGCAGTTCTTC. Translating gives CASSFASNNEQFF. This chain connects TRBV7-9 to TRBJ2-1; D not certain. CDR1 is SEHNR and CDR2 is FQNEAQ in the germline V gene (reference sequence). This CDR3 spans 13 amino acids. Full variable domain (outside the CDR3, taken from reference TRBV7-9 and TRBJ2-1): DTGVSQNPRHKITKRGQNVTFRCDPISEHNRLYWYRQTLGQGPEFLTYFQNEAQLEKSRLLSDRFSAERPKGSFSTLEIQRTEQGDSAMYLCASSFASNNEQFFGPGTRLTVL.

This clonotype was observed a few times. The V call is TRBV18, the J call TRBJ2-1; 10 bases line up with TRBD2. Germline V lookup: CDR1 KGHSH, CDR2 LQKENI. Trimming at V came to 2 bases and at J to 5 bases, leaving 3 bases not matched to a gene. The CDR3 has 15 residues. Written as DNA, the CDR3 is TGTGCCAGCTCACCAATCGGACTAGCGGACAATGAGCAGTTCTTC. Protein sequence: CASSPIGLADNEQFF.

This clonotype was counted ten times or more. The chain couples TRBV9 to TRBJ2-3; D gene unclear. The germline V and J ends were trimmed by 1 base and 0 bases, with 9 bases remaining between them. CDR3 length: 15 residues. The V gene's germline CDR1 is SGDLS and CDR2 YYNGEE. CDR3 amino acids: CASSVIESSTDTQYF. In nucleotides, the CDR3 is TGTGCCAGCAGCGTAATAGAATCTAGCACAGATACGCAGTATTTT.

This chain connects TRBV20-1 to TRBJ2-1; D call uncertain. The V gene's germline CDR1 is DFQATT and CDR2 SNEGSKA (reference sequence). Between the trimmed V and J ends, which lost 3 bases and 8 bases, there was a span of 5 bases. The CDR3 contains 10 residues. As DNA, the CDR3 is TGCAGTGCTAGTCCGTATGAGCAGTTCTTC. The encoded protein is CSASPYEQFF.